The present entry profiles one TCR beta chain with its context. The antigen remains unidentified. V lost 3 bases to trimming and J lost 4 bases; unmatched junction nucleotides: 2. Germline loops: CDR1 KGHDR, CDR2 SFDVKD. The CDR3 contains 14 residues. This entry comes from a study of response to subunit inactivated influenza vaccine. TCRdb re-derived calls from the RT-PCR reads in MiXCR, one entry per CDR3 protein. The table shows more than 700,000 distinct CDR3 sequences, with around 20% occurring only once. Study results and caveats: The authors offered the suggestion that each seasonal influenza vaccination recruits few new T cells.

This specimen consisted of PBMCs from blood, obtained 5 days after vaccination. This clonotype originated in a man aged 50-59 years who received an inactivated influenza vaccine. The chain links TRBV24-1 to TRBJ2-1; 7 nucleotides agree with TRBD1. The CDR3: CATSDRTGYNEQFF. The CDR3 nucleotides are TGTGCCACCAGTGATAGGACAGGTTACAATGAGCAGTTCTTC.